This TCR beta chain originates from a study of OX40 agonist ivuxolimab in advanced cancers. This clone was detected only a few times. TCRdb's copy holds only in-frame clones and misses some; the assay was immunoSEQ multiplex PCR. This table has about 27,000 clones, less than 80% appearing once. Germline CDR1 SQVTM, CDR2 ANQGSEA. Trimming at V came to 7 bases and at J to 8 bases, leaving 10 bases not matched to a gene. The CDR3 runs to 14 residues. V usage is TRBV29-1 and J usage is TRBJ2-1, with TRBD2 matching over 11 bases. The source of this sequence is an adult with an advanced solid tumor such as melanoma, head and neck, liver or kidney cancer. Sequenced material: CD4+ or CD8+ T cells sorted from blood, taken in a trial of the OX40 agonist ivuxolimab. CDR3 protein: CSAQTSGTLDEQFF. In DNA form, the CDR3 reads TGCAGCGCTCAGACTAGCGGGACTCTCGATGAGCAGTTCTTC.